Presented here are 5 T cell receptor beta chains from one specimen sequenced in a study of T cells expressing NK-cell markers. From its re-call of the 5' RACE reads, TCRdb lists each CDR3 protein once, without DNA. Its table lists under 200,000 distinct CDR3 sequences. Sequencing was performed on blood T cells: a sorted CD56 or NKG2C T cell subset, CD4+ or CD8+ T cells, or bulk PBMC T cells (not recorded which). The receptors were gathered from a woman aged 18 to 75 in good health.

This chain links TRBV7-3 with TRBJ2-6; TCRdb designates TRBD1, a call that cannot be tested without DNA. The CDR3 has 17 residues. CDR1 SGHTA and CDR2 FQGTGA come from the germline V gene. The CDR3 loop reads CASSARQGRPGANVLTF.

CDR3 amino acids: CASSLESPRLTGELFF. The chain has TRBV7-2 and TRBJ2-2; TCRdb outputs TRBD2, but without DNA this stays unchecked. Germline CDR1 SGHTA, CDR2 FQGNSA. The CDR3 is 16 amino acids.

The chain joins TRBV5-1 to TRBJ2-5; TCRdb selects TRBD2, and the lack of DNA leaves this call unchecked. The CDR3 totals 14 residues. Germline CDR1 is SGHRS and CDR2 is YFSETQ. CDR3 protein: CASSLGGTTETQYF.

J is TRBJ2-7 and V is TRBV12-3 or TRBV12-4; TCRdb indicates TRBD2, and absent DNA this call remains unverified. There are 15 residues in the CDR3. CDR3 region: CASSFFPGTSYEQYF.

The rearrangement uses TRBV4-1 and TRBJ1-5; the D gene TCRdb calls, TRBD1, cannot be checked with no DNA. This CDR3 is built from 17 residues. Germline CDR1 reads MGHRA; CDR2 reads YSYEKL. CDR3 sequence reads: CASSPGGPKLGNQPQHF.